Each of the 9 T cell receptor beta chains below was sequenced from the same sample in a study of response to subunit inactivated influenza vaccine. TCRdb analysed the RT-PCR reads with MiXCR anew, one entry per CDR3 protein. The data show 150,000 to 200,000 distinct CDR3 sequences, 10% to 15% seen once. These records were also assigned to another study, of T cells expressing NK-cell markers. That source adds: Libraries used 5'RACE template switching adding universal primer site and UMIs.

The sample in question was CD8+ T cells sorted from PBMCs, obtained less than 13 days after vaccination. These receptor sequences come from a man aged 50-60 years who received an inactivated influenza vaccine.

This CDR3 reads CASTSPRWDSGRAPLADTQYF. CDR3 coding DNA: TGTGCCAGCACATCCCCTAGGTGGGATAGCGGGAGGGCCCCGCTCGCAGATACGCAGTATTTT. V gene TRBV28 combines with J gene TRBJ2-3, with 11 bases fitting TRBD2. Germline values: CDR1 MDHEN, CDR2 SYDVKM. J lost 4 bases, V lost 7 bases, and 25 bases had no gene match. The CDR3 has 21 amino acids.

This clonotype has ten or more counts. This chain links TRBV2 with TRBJ2-3; unclear D gene. CDR3 size: 12 residues. CDR1 is SNHLY, CDR2 FYNNEI, per germline. The V end was cut by 3 bases, the J end by 3 bases, with 4 bases between. CDR3 DNA sequence: TGTGCCAGCAGTGACTTTACAGATACGCAGTATTTT. It encodes CASSDFTDTQYF.

This clonotype was found a few times. The rearrangement joins TRBV29-1 to TRBJ2-7; D gene uncertain. Trimming removed 1 base at V and 0 bases at J, with 16 bases between. The CDR3 loop spans 16 amino acids. The germline CDR1 and CDR2 sequences are SQVTM and ANQGSEA. CDR3 residues: CSVEGVDGQSSYEQYF. In nucleotides, the CDR3 is TGCAGCGTTGAAGGCGTAGACGGCCAGAGCTCCTACGAGCAGTACTTC.

This clonotype came up a few times. The V call is TRBV30, the J call TRBJ1-1; D gene uncertain. CDR1 and CDR2 from the germline V gene are GTSNPN and SVGIG (reference sequence). Trimming shortened V by 2 bases and J by 5 bases, and 6 bases separated the two germline ends. This CDR3 contains 11 residues. The CDR3 is CAWSSTTEAFF. For the CDR3, the DNA is TGTGCCTGGAGTTCTACGACTGAAGCTTTCTTT.

At least ten counts were recorded for this clonotype. The chain joins TRBV6-2 or TRBV6-3 to TRBJ1-1, with 8 bases identical to TRBD1. Per germline, CDR1 MNHEY and CDR2 SVGEGT. This CDR3 has 17 amino acids. Losses at the gene ends were 4 bases for V and 0 bases for J; bases not matched to a gene: 10. This chain's CDR3 is CASSFGQGISVNTEAFF. The CDR3 DNA sequence: TGTGCCAGCAGTTTCGGACAGGGTATAAGCGTGAACACTGAAGCTTTCTTT.

This clonotype appeared a few times. The rearrangement links TRBV19 to TRBJ2-7; 7 bases are shared with TRBD2. The V and J ends lost 3 bases and 2 bases, in that order; junction bases with no gene match: 4. The CDR3 contains 14 residues. Germline values: CDR1 LNHDA, CDR2 SQIVND (reference sequence). CDR3 sequence: CASSILADTYEQYF. The CDR3 nucleotides read TGTGCCAGTAGTATTCTAGCGGACACCTACGAGCAGTACTTC.

This clonotype turned up a few times. The chain recombines TRBV6-1 with TRBJ1-5; D gene uncertain. The CDR3 totals 15 residues. CDR1 is MNHNS and CDR2 is SASEGT in the germline V gene. Trimming cost V 3 bases and J 0 bases, with 9 bases left between them. The CDR3 here is CASSDHYFSNQPQHF. CDR3 sequence (DNA): TGTGCCAGCAGTGATCACTACTTTAGCAATCAGCCCCAGCATTTT.

This clonotype has a handful of counts. J is TRBJ2-2 and V is TRBV6-2 or TRBV6-3; TRBD1 agrees at 11 bases. Germline CDR1 is MNHEY and CDR2 is SVGEGT. V shed 9 bases, J shed 7 bases, and the junction held 7 bases outside the gene matches. This CDR3 region has 14 residues. CDR3 DNA: TGTGCCAGTTCCGGGACAGGGGGAATCGGGGAGCTGTTTTTT. Protein product: CASSGTGGIGELFF.

This clonotype occurred a few times. This chain uses TRBV15 with TRBJ1-1, with 8 bases identical to TRBD1. Looked up from germline, CDR1 is LNHNV and CDR2 is YYDKDF (reference sequence). The trim removed 3 bases at V and 2 bases at J, leaving 2 bases unmatched. The CDR3 has 14 residues. CDR3 DNA sequence: TGTGCCACCAGCAGGGACAGGGCTAACACTGAAGCTTTCTTT. It is translated as CATSRDRANTEAFF.